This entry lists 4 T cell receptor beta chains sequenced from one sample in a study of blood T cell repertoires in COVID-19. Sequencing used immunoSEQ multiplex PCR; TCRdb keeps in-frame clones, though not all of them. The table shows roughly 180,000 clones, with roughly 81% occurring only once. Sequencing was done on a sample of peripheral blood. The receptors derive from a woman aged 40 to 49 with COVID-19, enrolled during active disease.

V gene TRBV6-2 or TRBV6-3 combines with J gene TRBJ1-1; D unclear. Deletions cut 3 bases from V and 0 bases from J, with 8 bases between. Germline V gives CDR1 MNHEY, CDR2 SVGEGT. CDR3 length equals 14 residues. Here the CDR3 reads CASSYGQMNTEAFF. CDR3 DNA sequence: TGTGCCAGCAGTTATGGTCAGATGAACACTGAAGCTTTCTTT.

The CDR3 spells CASSLGDSGANVLTF. The CDR3 DNA reads as TGTGCCAGCAGCTTGGGAGACTCTGGGGCCAACGTCCTGACTTTC. The V call is TRBV7-9, the J call TRBJ2-6, with D perhaps TRBD2 (5 bases). The germline CDR1 and CDR2 sequences are SEHNR and FQNEAQ (reference sequence). The CDR3 contains 15 residues. Trimming took 3 bases from V and 0 from J, leaving 6 bases between them.

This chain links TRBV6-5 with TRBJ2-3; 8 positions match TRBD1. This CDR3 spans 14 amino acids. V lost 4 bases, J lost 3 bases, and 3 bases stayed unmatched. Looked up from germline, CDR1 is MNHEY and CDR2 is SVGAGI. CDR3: CASSSTGGTDTQYF. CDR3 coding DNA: TGTGCCAGCAGTTCTACAGGGGGTACAGATACGCAGTATTTT.

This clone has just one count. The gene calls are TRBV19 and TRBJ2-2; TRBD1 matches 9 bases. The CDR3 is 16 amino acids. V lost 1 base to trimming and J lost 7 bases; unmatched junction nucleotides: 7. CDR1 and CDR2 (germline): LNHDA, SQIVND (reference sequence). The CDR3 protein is CASSIAQGARSGELFF. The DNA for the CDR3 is TGTGCCAGTAGTATAGCACAGGGGGCGCGTAGCGGGGAGCTGTTTTTT.